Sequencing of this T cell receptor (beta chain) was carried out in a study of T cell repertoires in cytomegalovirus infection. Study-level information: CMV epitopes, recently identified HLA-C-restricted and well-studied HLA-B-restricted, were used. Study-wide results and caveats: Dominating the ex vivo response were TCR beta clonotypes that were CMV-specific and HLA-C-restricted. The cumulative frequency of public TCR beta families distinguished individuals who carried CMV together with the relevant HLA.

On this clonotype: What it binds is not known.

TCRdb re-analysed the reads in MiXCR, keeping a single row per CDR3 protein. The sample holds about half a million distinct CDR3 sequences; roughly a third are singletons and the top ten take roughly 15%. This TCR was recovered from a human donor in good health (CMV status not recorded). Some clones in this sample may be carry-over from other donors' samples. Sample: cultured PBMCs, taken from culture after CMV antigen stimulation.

The CDR3: CASSVEAGFADTQYF. The CDR3 nucleotides are TGTGCCAGCAGCGTAGAGGCGGGTTTCGCAGATACGCAGTATTTT. This chain joins TRBV9 and TRBJ2-3; D is perhaps TRBD2 (5 bases). The ends were cut back, 0 bases at V and 4 bases at J, with 12 bases in the middle. CDR1 SGDLS and CDR2 YYNGEE come from the germline V gene. The CDR3 totals 15 residues.